This TCR beta chain derives from a study of shared clonotypes between healthy human individuals. Study overall: Donor ages ranged 18 to 49 years: a couple of women, three men.

V was shortened by 2 bases and J by 8 bases, with 15 bases between the two germline ends. Germline assignment: CDR1 SGHTA and CDR2 FQGNSA. The CDR3 contains 14 residues. DNA from unsorted PBMC was sequenced on ten immunoSEQ deep assay plates. Repertoires were generated with immunoSEQ multiplex PCR, while TCRdb's copy carries only in-frame clones and drops some. The sample records fewer than 550,000 clones, 75% to 80% being singletons. The chain joins TRBV7-2 to TRBJ1-2, with D perhaps matching TRBD1 (5 bases). This sequence originates from a woman aged 40 to 50 in good health. Some clones in this sample may be carry-over from other donors' samples. What was sequenced was PBMCs. CDR3 nucleotide sequence: TGTGCCAGCAGCTTATCAGGGACCGCGCGGGGCTACACCTTC. It specifies CASSLSGTARGYTF.